Each of the 24 T cell receptor beta chains below was sequenced from the same sample in a study of T-cell reconstitution after alpha-beta-depleted transplantation in children. The authors prepared the TCRbeta library with unique molecular identifiers. TCRdb reprocessed the PCR reads via MiXCR and lists one record per CDR3 protein. The sample records roughly 590,000 distinct CDR3 sequences, approximately 17% being singletons. This sample comprised PBMCs from the stem cell graft donor, obtained from the stem cell graft. The receptors originated from a human donor who donated a stem cell graft to a child with acute myeloid leukemia.

In this sample, this clonotype turned up many times. The rearrangement joins TRBV5-1 to TRBJ2-1; either TRBD1 or TRBD2 may supply D (5 bases each). Trimming cost V 0 bases and J 7 bases, with 11 bases left between them. Germline values: CDR1 SGHRS, CDR2 YFSETQ. The CDR3 is 14 residues long. The CDR3: CASSLAWGGNEQFF. CDR3 sequence (DNA): TGCGCCAGCAGCTTGGCCTGGGGCGGGAATGAGCAGTTCTTC.

This clonotype was seen ten or more times. J is TRBJ2-7 and V is TRBV12-3 or TRBV12-4; 7 bases are a match to TRBD1. There are 13 residues in the CDR3. V was pared by 5 bases and J by 6 bases, with 7 bases of the junction left unmatched. CDR3 bases: TGTGCCAGCAGTCCCGACAGGGCACCCGAGCAGTACTTC. This translates into CASSPDRAPEQYF.

Many counts were recorded for this clonotype. The rearrangement links TRBV6-5 to TRBJ1-1, with D perhaps matching TRBD1 (6 bases). Germline CDR1 reads MNHEY; CDR2 reads SVGAGI. V was trimmed by 2 bases and J by 0 bases, leaving 10 bases between them. The CDR3 sequence is 15 residues long. The CDR3 here is CASSYNNRVNTEAFF. CDR3 nucleotides: TGTGCCAGCAGTTACAATAACAGGGTGAACACTGAAGCTTTCTTT.

V is TRBV12-3 or TRBV12-4 and J is TRBJ1-2; D is possibly TRBD1 (6 bases). The CDR3 runs to 15 residues. With 5 bases removed from V and 1 base from J, the gap between germline ends came to 14 bases. The CDR3 coding sequence is TGTGCCAGCAGTCCCGGGGGGCGCGTTAACTATGGCTACACCTTC. Amino acid sequence: CASSPGGRVNYGYTF.

This clonotype was picked up a small number of times. CDR3 in DNA: TGCGCCAGCAGCCAAGAGACCCCAGGATACGAGCAGTACTTC. Its protein is CASSQETPGYEQYF. The V and J genes are TRBV4-3 and TRBJ2-7; D gene unclear. V was cut by 0 bases and J by 4 bases, with 10 bases left in between. The CDR3 totals 14 residues. Per the germline V gene, CDR1 is LGHNA and CDR2 is YSLEER.

The chain combines TRBV10-3 with TRBJ2-3; 11 bases are a match to TRBD1. Per germline, CDR1 ENHRY and CDR2 SYGVKD. The CDR3 has 14 amino acids. The V and J ends lost 10 bases and 3 bases, in that order; junction bases with no gene match: 6. Here the CDR3 DNA reads TGTGCCACCCTAGGACAGGGGGCGACAGATACGCAGTATTTT. This sequence encodes CATLGQGATDTQYF.

This clonotype has a count of ten or more. V gene TRBV10-2 combines with J gene TRBJ1-1; D uncertain. Germline V gene data show CDR1 as WSHSY and CDR2 as SAAADI. This CDR3 is built from 13 residues. V lost 6 bases to trimming and J lost 3 bases, with 11 bases between them. CDR3 amino acids: CASSPSGHTEAFF. The CDR3, as DNA: TGCGCCAGCAGCCCAAGTGGGCACACTGAAGCTTTCTTT.

In this sample, this clonotype turned up many times. The rearrangement uses TRBV4-2 and TRBJ2-7; 7 bases are shared with TRBD2. Germline values: CDR1 LGHNA, CDR2 YNFKEQ. The CDR3 has 13 amino acids. V shed 0 bases, J shed 7 bases, and the junction held 3 bases outside the gene matches. In DNA, the CDR3 is TGTGCCAGCAGCCAAGAGGTTAGCGGGGAGCAGTACGTC. Protein: CASSQEVSGEQYV.

In its sample, this clonotype was seen many times. This sequence joins TRBV20-1 and TRBJ2-3; D is possibly TRBD1 (6 bases). Germline CDR1 reads DFQATT; CDR2 reads SNEGSKA (reference sequence). The CDR3 contains 13 residues. The V and J ends lost 6 bases and 2 bases respectively, with 12 bases between them. CDR3 sequence reads: CSASGGFTDTQYF. The CDR3 coding sequence is TGCAGTGCCAGTGGGGGCTTCACAGATACGCAGTATTTT.

J is TRBJ2-7 and V is TRBV5-1; 12 bases line up with TRBD2. Trimming removed 4 bases from V and 4 bases from J; junction bases left unmatched: 6. Germline CDR1 and CDR2: SGHRS and YFSETQ. CDR3 length equals 15 residues. CDR3 loop: CASSATSGGIYEQYF. The CDR3 DNA sequence: TGCGCCAGCAGCGCCACTAGCGGGGGGATTTACGAGCAGTACTTC. Combining the CDR3 with reference TRBV5-1 and TRBJ2-7 gives the whole variable domain KAGVTQTPRYLIKTRGQQVTLSCSPISGHRSVSWYQQTPGQGLQFLFEYFSETQRNKGNFPGRFSGRQFSNSRSEMNVSTLELGDSALYLCASSATSGGIYEQYFGPGTRLTVT.

This clonotype was counted many times. This chain uses TRBV6-1 with TRBJ2-5, with 7 bases matching TRBD1. CDR1 is MNHNS and CDR2 is SASEGT in the germline V gene. There are 15 residues in the CDR3. V dropped 5 bases and J dropped 5; count of bases not matched to a gene: 11. CDR3 DNA: TGTGCCAGCAGTCGCCGGGACAGCCCAGGGGAGACCCAGTACTTC. Its protein product is CASSRRDSPGETQYF.

For this clonotype: Being one base from a much bigger clone, this may be a read error. The gene calls are TRBV24-1 and TRBJ2-3; 9 bases align to TRBD1. The CDR3 length is 14 residues. Germline V CDR1 and CDR2: KGHDR, SFDVKD. The CDR3 protein is CATRDRGYTDAQYF. CDR3 bases: TGTGCCACCAGGGACAGGGGCTACACAGATGCGCAGTATTTT.

This clonotype was counted at least ten times. An end of the junction differs from the germline gene, which may be a read error. The rearrangement joins TRBV5-1 to TRBJ1-5; no clear D. Germline loops: CDR1 SGHRS, CDR2 YFSETQ. The CDR3 has 13 amino acids. The CDR3 nucleotides read TGTGCCAGCAGCTTAGAATTAGATCAGCCCCAGCATTTT. Its translation: CASSLELDQPQHF.

V usage is TRBV24-1 and J usage is TRBJ2-5; 10 positions match TRBD1. The V and J ends lost 7 bases and 2 bases, in that order; junction bases with no gene match: 9. The CDR3 sequence is 16 residues long. CDR1 is KGHDR and CDR2 is SFDVKD in the germline V gene. Written as DNA, the CDR3 is TGTGCCACCAGGCCCGGACAGGGGGAAATTCAAGAGACCCAGTACTTC. It codes for CATRPGQGEIQETQYF.

This clonotype has at least ten counts. At one of its ends the junction is not consistent with the germline gene, which may arise from a read error. The chain combines TRBV29-1 with TRBJ2-1; no firm D call. The length of the CDR3 is 12 residues. Germline values: CDR1 SQVTM, CDR2 ANQGSEA. CDR3 DNA: TGCAGCGCTGAAGACTCGTACAATGAGCAGTTCTTC. This translates into CSAEDSYNEQFF.

V and J are TRBV7-8 and TRBJ2-3; D unresolved. V lost 2 bases and J lost 6, with 21 bases in between. CDR1 and CDR2 from the germline V gene are SGHVS and FQNEAQ. The CDR3 sequence is 17 residues long. The CDR3 DNA is TGTGCCAGCAGCTTATGGGTTCGGGCAGACTTATTGGATACGCAGTATTTT. It encodes CASSLWVRADLLDTQYF. Filled out from reference TRBV7-8 and TRBJ2-3, the complete variable domain reads GAGVSQSPRYKVAKRGQDVALRCDPISGHVSLFWYQQALGQGPEFLTYFQNEAQLDKSGLPSDRFFAERPEGSVSTLKIQRTQQEDSAVYLCASSLWVRADLLDTQYFGPGTRLTVL.

In DNA, the CDR3 is TGTGCCAGCAGCTTGATACCGAACACCGGGGAGCTGTTTTTT. Its protein is CASSLIPNTGELFF. This chain connects TRBV5-6 to TRBJ2-2; D is unclear. Trimming took off 1 base at V and 0 bases at J, with 4 bases between the two ends. Germline V gene sequence: CDR1 SGHDT, CDR2 YYEEEE. The CDR3 is 14 amino acids.

This clonotype was seen only a few times. This sequence joins TRBV6-2 or TRBV6-3 and TRBJ1-1; 12 bases are a match to TRBD1. Germline assignment: CDR1 MNHEY and CDR2 SVGEGT. The V and J ends lost 4 bases and 0 bases, in that order; junction bases with no gene match: 12. CDR3 length: 19 residues. As DNA, the CDR3 is TGTGCCAGCAGTTTCAGCGGGCCGGGACAGGGGGCCCTGAACACTGAAGCTTTCTTT. Translation gives CASSFSGPGQGALNTEAFF.

Ten or more counts support this clonotype. This chain joins TRBV20-1 and TRBJ1-1; the D is unclear. CDR1 and CDR2 from the germline V gene are DFQATT and SNEGSKA (reference sequence). The CDR3 sequence is 13 residues long. The V end was cut by 0 bases, the J end by 5 bases, with 10 bases between. CDR3 sequence (DNA): TGCAGTGCTAGAGATGGTAGGATAACTGAAGCTTTCTTT. It yields the protein CSARDGRITEAFF.

The table lists this clonotype with many counts. The chain combines TRBV7-2 with TRBJ1-2; D unclear. The CDR3 consists of 13 residues. Trimming pared 5 bases from V and 7 bases from J, leaving 14 bases between. Germline loops: CDR1 SGHTA, CDR2 FQGNSA. The CDR3 DNA sequence: TGTGCCAGCAGCCCGCAAGTTGTACGTGGCTACACCTTC. This codes for CASSPQVVRGYTF.

Only a few counts were recorded for this clonotype. The chain uses TRBV12-3 or TRBV12-4 and TRBJ1-1, with D unresolved. V was shortened by 9 bases and J by 1 base, with 18 bases between the two germline ends. The CDR3 sequence is 15 residues long. The CDR3 here is CASQLGGMANTEAFF. The CDR3 DNA reads as TGTGCCAGTCAGTTAGGCGGGATGGCGAACACTGAAGCTTTCTTT.

The V call is TRBV29-1, the J call TRBJ2-7; 10 nucleotides match TRBD1. This CDR3 is built from 12 residues. Germline trimming cut 7 bases from V and 7 bases from J; bases unmatched to any gene: 7. In germline, CDR1 is SQVTM, CDR2 ANQGSEA. The chain's CDR3 is CSAGQGTAEQYF. Here the CDR3 DNA reads TGCAGCGCGGGACAGGGGACAGCAGAGCAGTACTTC.

This clonotype was counted only a few times. The chain links TRBV27 to TRBJ2-2; TRBD1 matches 9 bases. J gave up 5 bases and V 5 bases, and 3 bases lay outside the gene matches. CDR3 length equals 14 residues. Per germline, CDR1 MNHEY and CDR2 SMNVEV (reference sequence). DNA of the CDR3: TGTGCCAGCAGTATGGACAGGGGTACCGGGGAGCTGTTTTTT. Protein sequence: CASSMDRGTGELFF.

This clonotype was counted between two and nine times. This chain connects TRBV7-3 to TRBJ2-1; no clear D. Germline lookup yields CDR1 SGHTA and CDR2 FQGTGA. There are 13 residues in the CDR3. Trimming cost V 5 bases and J 5 bases, with 10 bases left between them. Here the CDR3 reads CASSPRVDNEQFF. CDR3 in DNA: TGTGCCAGCAGCCCTCGGGTGGACAATGAGCAGTTCTTC.